The present T cell receptor (beta chain) was sequenced within a study of T cell repertoires in cytomegalovirus infection. Study overall: Matching HLA type, along with CMV infection, was indicated by public TCR beta signatures. Findings and limits, study-wide: CMV-specific HLA-C-restricted TCR beta clonotypes dominated the ex vivo response. Public TCR beta family frequency separated CMV-and-HLA carriers, including in an independent cohort.

The CDR3 has 17 amino acids. Germline V lookup: CDR1 DFQATT, CDR2 SNEGSKA (reference sequence). V lost 0 bases to trimming and J lost 5 bases, with 20 bases between them. This clonotype has more than one count but fewer than ten. Its specificity is unknown. TCRdb redid the calling of the reads with MiXCR, one entry per CDR3 protein. The sample yields a few hundred thousand distinct CDR3 sequences, about 13% seen once. Sample: PBMCs. The source is a human donor in good health (CMV status not recorded). Some clones in this sample may be carry-over from other donors' samples. The J gene is TRBJ2-1, the V gene TRBV20-1, with a possible D match to TRBD1 (6 bases). The CDR3 DNA sequence: TGCAGTGCTAGAGAGCCCCCTACAGGGCCCCGGAACAATGAGCAGTTCTTC. The encoded protein is CSAREPPTGPRNNEQFF.